This entry lists 16 T cell receptor beta chains sequenced from one sample in a study of post-analysis software for immune sequencing data. Included in the TCR beta cDNA libraries were unique molecular identifiers. TCRdb processed the PCR reads anew with MiXCR; each CDR3 protein has one entry. The sample lists roughly 650,000 distinct CDR3 sequences, 55% to 60% seen once, with 10% to 12% in the top ten. Their antigen targets remain unknown. Study-level findings and limits: Patients used about five TRBV segments, including TRBV5-6, TRBV5-1 and TRBV20-1, more often than controls.

Sequencing was carried out using blood. These receptors originate from a girl aged 2 to 10 with multiple sclerosis.

The chain has TRBV6-2 or TRBV6-3 and TRBJ1-2; D gene uncertain. The CDR3 runs to 14 residues. Trimming removed 0 bases from V and 5 bases from J, with 10 bases in between. Germline assignment: CDR1 MNHEY and CDR2 SVGEGT. The CDR3 DNA is TGTGCCAGCAGTTACTCAAGAGGTCGTTATGGCTACACCTTC. This sequence encodes CASSYSRGRYGYTF.

The chain recombines TRBV25-1 with TRBJ2-5, with TRBD2 matching 7 bases. The CDR3 covers 13 residues. Germline V gives CDR1 MGHDK, CDR2 SYGVNS. Germline trimming cut 6 bases from V and 4 bases from J; bases unmatched to any gene: 5. This chain's CDR3 is CASRWGGAETQYF. CDR3 coding DNA: TGTGCCAGCAGGTGGGGAGGGGCAGAGACCCAGTACTTC.

This sequence joins TRBV3-1 and TRBJ2-1; 10 bases match TRBD1. CDR3 length: 15 residues. In germline, CDR1 is LGHDT, CDR2 YNNKEL (reference sequence). Trimming removed 4 bases from V and 7 bases from J; junction bases left unmatched: 7. The CDR3 coding sequence is TGTGCCAGCAGCCGGACAGGGGGTGCGTGGAATGAGCAGTTCTTC. Its protein is CASSRTGGAWNEQFF.

The DNA for the CDR3 is TGCAGTGCTAGAGGACTCGCTGTTGGGGTCAATGAGCAGTTCTTC. Translation gives CSARGLAVGVNEQFF. The J gene is TRBJ2-1, the V gene TRBV20-1; D remains unclear. The V end lost 1 base, the J end lost 6 bases, and 16 bases lay between the germline ends. The CDR3 contains 15 residues. CDR1 and CDR2 from the germline V gene are DFQATT and SNEGSKA (reference sequence).

V and J are TRBV11-3 and TRBJ2-1, with TRBD2 matching 8 bases. V shed 5 bases and J 7 bases; nucleotides not matched to a gene: 4. This CDR3 has 13 amino acids. The germline V gene has CDR1 SGHNT and CDR2 YENEEA. The DNA of the CDR3 is TGTGCCAGCAGCGCCCCGGGGGGGAATGAGCAGTTCTTC. This codes for CASSAPGGNEQFF.

The sample holds a few counts of this clonotype. The chain employs TRBV2 and TRBJ2-1, with D unclear. CDR3 length equals 13 residues. V lost 9 bases and J lost 5, with 14 bases in between. Germline-derived CDR1 and CDR2 are SNHLY and FYNNEI. DNA of the CDR3: TGTGCCAGTTACACCTTTTCGGACAATGAGCAGTTCTTC. Its protein is CASYTFSDNEQFF. Full variable domain (missing parts from reference TRBV2 and TRBJ2-1): EPEVTQTPSHQVTQMGQEVILRCVPISNHLYFYWYRQILGQKVEFLVSFYNNEISEKSEIFDDQFSVERPDGSNFTLKIRSTKLEDSAMYFCASYTFSDNEQFFGPGTRLTVL.

There are a few counts of this clonotype. The chain couples TRBV20-1 to TRBJ2-5, with 9 bases that match TRBD1. The J call could be wrong; TRBJ2-7 is a better fit for the DNA end. The CDR3 length is 16 residues. CDR1 DFQATT and CDR2 SNEGSKA come from the germline V gene (reference sequence). The CDR3: CSATNPGTGLIDEQYF. Written as DNA, the CDR3 is TGCAGTGCTACCAACCCCGGGACAGGGCTGATAGACGAGCAGTACTTC.

The chain combines TRBV6-5 with TRBJ2-7; D is possibly TRBD2 (7 bases). From germline, CDR1 is MNHEY and CDR2 SVGAGI. V gave up 5 bases and J gave up 10 bases, with 21 bases separating them. The CDR3 runs 14 residues. CDR3 protein: CASSPPGPGGSQYF. The CDR3 DNA follows: TGTGCCAGCAGTCCACCAGGGCCGGGGGGCTCCCAGTACTTC.

This clonotype was seen a handful of times. The chain carries TRBV10-3 and TRBJ1-2; TRBD1 matches 8 bases. V lost 4 bases to trimming and J lost 2 bases; unmatched junction nucleotides: 9. This CDR3 has 16 amino acids. Germline V gene data show CDR1 as ENHRY and CDR2 as SYGVKD. CDR3 sequence (DNA): TGTGCCATCAGTGGTGTCCGGGACAGGCGAAACTATGGCTACACCTTC. Residues: CAISGVRDRRNYGYTF.

V is TRBV6-5 and J is TRBJ2-3; no reliable D call. Germline V gives CDR1 MNHEY, CDR2 SVGAGI. V was clipped by 10 bases and J by 1 base, with 12 bases between them. This CDR3 has 13 amino acids. CDR3 amino acids: CATSSSGTDTQYF. The CDR3 DNA sequence: TGTGCCACCTCGAGTAGTGGCACAGATACGCAGTATTTT.

The gene calls are TRBV11-3 and TRBJ2-5; the D is unclear. CDR3 length: 13 residues. Germline V gives CDR1 SGHNT, CDR2 YENEEA. Trimming took off 4 bases at V and 5 bases at J, with 11 bases between the two ends. The CDR3 region has the DNA TGTGCCAGCAGCTACTCGTCCGGGGAGACCCAGTACTTC. As protein: CASSYSSGETQYF.

The chain uses TRBV12-3 or TRBV12-4 and TRBJ1-2; tentatively, D is TRBD1 (6 bases). With 11 bases removed from V and 6 bases from J, the gap between germline ends came to 16 bases. The CDR3 spans 12 residues. The CDR3 is CAGSQGGHGYTF. The CDR3 bases are TGTGCCGGATCACAGGGTGGACATGGCTACACCTTC.

The chain recombines TRBV4-3 with TRBJ2-1; perhaps D is TRBD1 or TRBD2 (5 bases each). The V and J ends lost 5 bases and 5 bases respectively, with 13 bases between them. Germline CDR1 and CDR2: LGHNA and YSLEER. The CDR3 contains 14 residues. The CDR3 reads CASSSGTYNNEQFF. The CDR3 DNA reads TGCGCCAGCAGCTCAGGGACGTACAACAATGAGCAGTTCTTC.

The chain uses TRBV25-1 and TRBJ2-3; 9 nucleotides line up with TRBD2. CDR3 length equals 14 residues. The germline V gene encodes CDR1 MGHDK and CDR2 SYGVNS. V dropped 6 bases and J dropped 6; count of bases not matched to a gene: 7. CDR3 nucleotide sequence: TGTGCCAGCAGAAGCGGGAGGCTCGCCGATACGCAGTATTTT. Translation gives CASRSGRLADTQYF.

The rearrangement joins TRBV29-1 to TRBJ1-2; unclear D gene. Looked up from germline, CDR1 is SQVTM and CDR2 is ANQGSEA. This CDR3 has 12 residues. Trimming shortened V by 2 bases and J by 8 bases, and 12 bases separated the two germline ends. The DNA for the CDR3 is TGCAGCGTTGAAACGGGGATTGGAGGCTACACCTTC. Translating gives CSVETGIGGYTF.

V gene TRBV29-1 combines with J gene TRBJ2-1, with 7 bases matching TRBD1. Losses at the gene ends were 3 bases for V and 3 bases for J; bases not matched to a gene: 11. Germline V lookup: CDR1 SQVTM, CDR2 ANQGSEA. CDR3 length: 16 residues. The CDR3 sequence: CSVDRTTGQNYNEQFF. CDR3 nucleotides: TGCAGCGTTGACCGAACGACAGGGCAGAACTACAATGAGCAGTTCTTC.